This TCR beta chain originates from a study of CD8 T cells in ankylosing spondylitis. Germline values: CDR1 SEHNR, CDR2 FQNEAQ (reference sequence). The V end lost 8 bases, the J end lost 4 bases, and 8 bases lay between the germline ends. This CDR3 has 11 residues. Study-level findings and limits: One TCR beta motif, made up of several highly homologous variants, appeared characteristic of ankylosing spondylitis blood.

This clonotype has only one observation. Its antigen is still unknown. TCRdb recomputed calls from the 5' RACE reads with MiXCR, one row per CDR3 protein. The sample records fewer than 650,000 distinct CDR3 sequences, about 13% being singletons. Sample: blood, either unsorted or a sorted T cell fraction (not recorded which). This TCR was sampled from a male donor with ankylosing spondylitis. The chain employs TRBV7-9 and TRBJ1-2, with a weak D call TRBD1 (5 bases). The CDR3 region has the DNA TGTGCCAGCGGAGGGGTCTATGGCTACACCTTC. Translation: CASGGVYGYTF.